Described below is a single TCR beta chain sequence and its context. Generated by immunoSEQ multiplex PCR, the TCRdb table keeps only in-frame clones and is missing some. The sample includes about 220,000 clones, roughly 85% of them seen just once. The sample originates from a study of blood T cell repertoires in COVID-19. In the study overall: Sites across the United States, Italy and Spain contributed samples from acute and convalescent COVID-19.

Sequencing was done on a sample of peripheral blood. The source is a woman of 80 years or more with acute or convalescent COVID-19.

CDR3 in amino acids: CASSQRGDLSSYNSPLHF. CDR3 bases: TGTGCCAGCAGTCAACGCGGGGATCTGAGCTCCTATAATTCACCCCTCCACTTT. V and J are TRBV6-2 or TRBV6-3 and TRBJ1-6; D remains unclear. V lost 5 bases, J lost 0 bases, and 17 bases lay in between. CDR3 size: 18 residues. Germline loops: CDR1 MNHEY, CDR2 SVGEGT.